This T cell receptor (beta chain) stems from a study of cytomegalovirus exposure and HLA in healthy donors. About the study: Among about 179 million T cells, an earlier analysis found about 110 million unique TCR beta sequences. Regarding the study as a whole: The dataset shows that most TCR sequences were rare, while some public TCRs occurred in many donors. Reports credit the classifier with highly specific, highly sensitive diagnosis of cytomegalovirus status.

According to its frequency, this clone is medium-sized. Its antigen is as yet unknown. The CDR3 contains 11 residues. Trimming removed 8 bases from V and 4 bases from J; junction bases left unmatched: 0. CDR1 and CDR2 (germline): MNHEY, SVGAGI. Use of 60 Vbeta and 13 Jbeta primers characterized the PCR. Produced via immunoSEQ multiplex PCR; TCRdb's table is partial and in-frame only. The sample is made up of approximately 34,000 clones, and the top ten hold 1.5% to 2% of it. The specimen sequenced was PBMCs. This chain links TRBV6-5 with TRBJ2-7; TRBD1 aligns across 9 bases. The receptor was isolated from a woman aged 40 to 50 in good health and CMV-seropositive. The CDR3 reads CASGQGYEQYF. The CDR3 bases are TGTGCCAGCGGACAGGGGTACGAGCAGTACTTC.